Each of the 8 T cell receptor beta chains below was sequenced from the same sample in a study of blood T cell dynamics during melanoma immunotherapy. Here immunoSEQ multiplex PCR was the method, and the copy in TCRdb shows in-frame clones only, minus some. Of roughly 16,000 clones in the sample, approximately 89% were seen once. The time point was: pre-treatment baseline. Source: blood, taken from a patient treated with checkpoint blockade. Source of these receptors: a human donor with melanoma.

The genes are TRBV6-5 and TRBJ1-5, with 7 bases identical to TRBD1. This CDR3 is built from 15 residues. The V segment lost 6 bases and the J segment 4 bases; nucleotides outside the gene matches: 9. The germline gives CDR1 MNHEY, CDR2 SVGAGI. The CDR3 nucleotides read TGTGCCAGCAGAATCACAGGGGTGGGGAATCAGCCCCAGCATTTT. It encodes CASRITGVGNQPQHF.

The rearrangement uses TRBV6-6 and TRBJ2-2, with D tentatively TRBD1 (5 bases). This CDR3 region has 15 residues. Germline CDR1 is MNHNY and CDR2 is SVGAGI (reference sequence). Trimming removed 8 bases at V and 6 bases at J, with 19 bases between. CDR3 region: CASPNRYKSPGELFF. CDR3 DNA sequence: TGTGCCAGCCCCAACAGGTACAAATCACCCGGGGAGCTGTTTTTT.

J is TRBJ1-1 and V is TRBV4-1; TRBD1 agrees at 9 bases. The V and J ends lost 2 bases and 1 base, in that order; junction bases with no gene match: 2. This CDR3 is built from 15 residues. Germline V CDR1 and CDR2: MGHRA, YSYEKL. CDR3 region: CASSQMGQGNTEAFF. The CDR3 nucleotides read TGCGCCAGCAGCCAAATGGGACAGGGGAACACTGAAGCTTTCTTT.

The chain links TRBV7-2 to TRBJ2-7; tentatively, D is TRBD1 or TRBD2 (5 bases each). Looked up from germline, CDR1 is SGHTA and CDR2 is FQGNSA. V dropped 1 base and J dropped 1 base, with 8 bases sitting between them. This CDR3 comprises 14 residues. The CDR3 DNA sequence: TGTGCCAGCAGCTTAGGGGGGACGTCCTACGAGCAGTACTTC. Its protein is CASSLGGTSYEQYF.

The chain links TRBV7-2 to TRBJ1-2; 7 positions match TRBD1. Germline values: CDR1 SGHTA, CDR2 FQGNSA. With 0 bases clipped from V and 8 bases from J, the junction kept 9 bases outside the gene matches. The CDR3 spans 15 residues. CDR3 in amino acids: CASSLARTGRVGYTF. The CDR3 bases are TGTGCCAGCAGCTTAGCCCGGACAGGCCGGGTAGGCTACACCTTC.

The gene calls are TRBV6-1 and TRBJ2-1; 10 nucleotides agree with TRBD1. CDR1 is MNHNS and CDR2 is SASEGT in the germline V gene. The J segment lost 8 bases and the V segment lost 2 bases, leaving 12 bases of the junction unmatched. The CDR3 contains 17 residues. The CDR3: CASSEFEGTGVVHEQFF. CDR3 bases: TGTGCCAGCAGTGAATTTGAGGGGACAGGGGTGGTCCATGAGCAGTTCTTC.

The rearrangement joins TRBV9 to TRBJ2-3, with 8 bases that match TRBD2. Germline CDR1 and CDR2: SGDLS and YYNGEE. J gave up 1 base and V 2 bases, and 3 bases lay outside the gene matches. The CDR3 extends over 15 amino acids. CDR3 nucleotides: TGTGCCAGCAGCGTCATGACTAGCGGCACAGATACGCAGTATTTT. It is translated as CASSVMTSGTDTQYF.

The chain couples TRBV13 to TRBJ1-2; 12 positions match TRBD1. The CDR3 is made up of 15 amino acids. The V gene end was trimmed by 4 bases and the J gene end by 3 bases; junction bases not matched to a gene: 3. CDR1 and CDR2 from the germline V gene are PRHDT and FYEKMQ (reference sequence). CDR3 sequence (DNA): TGTGCCAGCAGCTCGGGGACAGGGGGCTACTATGGCTACACCTTC. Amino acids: CASSSGTGGYYGYTF.